The clone carrying this TCR beta chain turned up a few times. Between the trimmed V and J ends, which lost 6 bases and 5 bases, there was a span of 13 bases. CDR3 length: 14 amino acids. Germline loops: CDR1 LGHDT, CDR2 YNNKEL (reference sequence). This specimen belongs to a study of blood T cells in healthy people across ages. A second PCR, run for roughly 7 to 11 cycles, used a sample-barcoded 5' primer plus a J-beta primer mix. One entry per CDR3 protein results from TCRdb running MiXCR on the 5' RACE reads. The table lists 1.5 million to 2 million distinct CDR3 sequences, roughly 50% of them singletons.

V is TRBV3-1 and J is TRBJ1-4, with TRBD1 as a possible D gene (5 bases). Sequenced material: blood. This TCR derives from a woman in her thirties or forties in good health. CDR3 DNA: TGTGCCAGCAGAGTTGGGGCGGGGAATGAAAAACTGTTTTTT. Its protein product is CASRVGAGNEKLFF.